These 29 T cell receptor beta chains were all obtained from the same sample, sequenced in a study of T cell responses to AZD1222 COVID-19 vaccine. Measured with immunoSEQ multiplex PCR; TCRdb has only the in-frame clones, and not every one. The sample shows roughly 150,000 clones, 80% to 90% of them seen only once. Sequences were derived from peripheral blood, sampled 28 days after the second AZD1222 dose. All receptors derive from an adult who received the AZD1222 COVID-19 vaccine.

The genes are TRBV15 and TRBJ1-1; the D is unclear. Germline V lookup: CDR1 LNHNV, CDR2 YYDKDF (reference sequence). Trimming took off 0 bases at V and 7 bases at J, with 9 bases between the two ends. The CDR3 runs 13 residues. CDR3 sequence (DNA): TGTGCCACCAGCAGAGAGCTCCACAGTGAAGCTTTCTTT. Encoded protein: CATSRELHSEAFF.

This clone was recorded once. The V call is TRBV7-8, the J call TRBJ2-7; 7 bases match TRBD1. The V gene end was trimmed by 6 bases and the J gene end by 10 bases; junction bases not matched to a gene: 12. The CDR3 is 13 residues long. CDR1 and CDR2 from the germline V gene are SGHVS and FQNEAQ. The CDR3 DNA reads TGTGCCAGCAGGACCGGGACAGAGGGACCCCAGTACTTC. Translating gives CASRTGTEGPQYF.

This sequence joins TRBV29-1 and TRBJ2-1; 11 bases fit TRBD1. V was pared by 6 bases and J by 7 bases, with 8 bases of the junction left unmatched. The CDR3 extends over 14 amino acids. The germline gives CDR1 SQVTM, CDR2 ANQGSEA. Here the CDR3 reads CSVQPGQGGNEQFF. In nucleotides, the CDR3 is TGCAGCGTGCAACCGGGACAGGGGGGGAATGAGCAGTTCTTC.

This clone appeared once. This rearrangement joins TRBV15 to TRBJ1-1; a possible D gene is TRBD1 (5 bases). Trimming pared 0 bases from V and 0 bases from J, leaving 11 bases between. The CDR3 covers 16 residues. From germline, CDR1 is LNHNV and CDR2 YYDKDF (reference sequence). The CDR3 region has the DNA TGTGCCACCAGCAGAGATGGGGCAGCTATGAACACTGAAGCTTTCTTT. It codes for CATSRDGAAMNTEAFF.

CDR3 nucleotide sequence: TGTGCCAGCTCACCAACAGTGGGAGGGCTGGGGAACAATGAGCAGTTCTTC. It specifies CASSPTVGGLGNNEQFF. This sequence joins TRBV18 and TRBJ2-1; 7 positions agree with TRBD2. Germline V gives CDR1 KGHSH, CDR2 LQKENI. V was pared by 2 bases and J by 5 bases, with 12 bases of the junction left unmatched. The CDR3 length is 17 residues.

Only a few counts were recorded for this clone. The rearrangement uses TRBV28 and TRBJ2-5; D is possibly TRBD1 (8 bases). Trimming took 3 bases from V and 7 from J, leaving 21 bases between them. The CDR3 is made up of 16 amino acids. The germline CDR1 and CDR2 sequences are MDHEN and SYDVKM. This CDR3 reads CASSFSQGAGDGTQYF. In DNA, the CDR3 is TGTGCCAGCAGTTTTTCCCAGGGGGCGGGGGATGGGACCCAGTACTTC.

DNA of the CDR3: TGTGCCAGCAGTACGGGTCCTTCAACTAATGAAAAACTGTTTTTT. Translating gives CASSTGPSTNEKLFF. The chain links TRBV6-5 to TRBJ1-4; no firm D call. CDR3 length: 15 residues. CDR1 and CDR2 (germline): MNHEY, SVGAGI. The V and J ends lost 5 bases and 0 bases respectively, with 10 bases between them.

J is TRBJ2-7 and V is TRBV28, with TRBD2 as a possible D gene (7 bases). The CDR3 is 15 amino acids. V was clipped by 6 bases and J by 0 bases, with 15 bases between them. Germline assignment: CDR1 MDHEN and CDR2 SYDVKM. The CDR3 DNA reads TGTGCCAGCAGGGGAGGGGGACAAGACTCCTACGAGCAGTACTTC. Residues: CASRGGGQDSYEQYF.

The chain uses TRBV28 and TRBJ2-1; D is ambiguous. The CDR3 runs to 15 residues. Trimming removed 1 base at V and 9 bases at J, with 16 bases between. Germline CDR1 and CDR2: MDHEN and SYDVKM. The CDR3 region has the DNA TGTGCCAGCAGTTTATCCCCCGTACGAAGGAGTGAGCAGTTCTTC. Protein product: CASSLSPVRRSEQFF.

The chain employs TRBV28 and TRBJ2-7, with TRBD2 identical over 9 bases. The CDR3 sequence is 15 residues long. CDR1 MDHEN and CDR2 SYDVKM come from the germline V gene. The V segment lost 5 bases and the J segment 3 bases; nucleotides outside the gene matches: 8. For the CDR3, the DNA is TGTGCCAGCAGTCCTACCGTAGCGGGAGTCTACGAGCAGTACTTC. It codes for CASSPTVAGVYEQYF.

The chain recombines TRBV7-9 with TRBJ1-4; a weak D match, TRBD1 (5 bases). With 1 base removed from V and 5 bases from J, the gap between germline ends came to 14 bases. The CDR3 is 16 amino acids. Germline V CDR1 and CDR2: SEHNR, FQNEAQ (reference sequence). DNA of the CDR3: TGTGCCAGCAGCTTAGTCGTAGGGGTCATCAATGAAAAACTGTTTTTT. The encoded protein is CASSLVVGVINEKLFF.

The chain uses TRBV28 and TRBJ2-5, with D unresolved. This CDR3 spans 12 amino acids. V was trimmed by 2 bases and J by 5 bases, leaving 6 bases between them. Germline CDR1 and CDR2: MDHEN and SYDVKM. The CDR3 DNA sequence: TGTGCCAGCAGTTTAAGTGGGGAGACCCAGTACTTC. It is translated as CASSLSGETQYF.

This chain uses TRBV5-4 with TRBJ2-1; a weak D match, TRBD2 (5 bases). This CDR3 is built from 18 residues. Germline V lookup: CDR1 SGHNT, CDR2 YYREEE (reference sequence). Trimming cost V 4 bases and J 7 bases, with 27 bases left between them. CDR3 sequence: CASSPTPVFITTGNEQFF. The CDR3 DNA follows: TGTGCCAGCAGCCCCACGCCAGTCTTTATCACGACGGGGAATGAGCAGTTCTTC.

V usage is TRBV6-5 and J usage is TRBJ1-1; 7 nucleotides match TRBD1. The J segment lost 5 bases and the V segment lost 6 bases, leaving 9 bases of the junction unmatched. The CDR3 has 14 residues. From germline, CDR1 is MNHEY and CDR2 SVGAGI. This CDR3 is CASSRDTQGTEAFF. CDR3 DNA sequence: TGTGCCAGCAGCAGAGACACACAGGGGACTGAAGCTTTCTTT.

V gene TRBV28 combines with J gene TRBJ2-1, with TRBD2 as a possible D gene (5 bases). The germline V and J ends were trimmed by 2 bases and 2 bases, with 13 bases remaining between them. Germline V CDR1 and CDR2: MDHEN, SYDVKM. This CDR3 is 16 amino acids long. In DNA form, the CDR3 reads TGTGCCAGCAGTTTAAGCGGAGGAAAGACCTACAATGAGCAGTTCTTC. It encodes CASSLSGGKTYNEQFF.

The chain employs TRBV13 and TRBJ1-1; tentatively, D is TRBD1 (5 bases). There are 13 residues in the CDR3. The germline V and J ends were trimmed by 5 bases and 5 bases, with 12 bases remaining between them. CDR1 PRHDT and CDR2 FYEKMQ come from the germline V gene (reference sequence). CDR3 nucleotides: TGTGCCAGCAGCCCCCAGGGTAGGACTGAAGCTTTCTTT. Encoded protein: CASSPQGRTEAFF.

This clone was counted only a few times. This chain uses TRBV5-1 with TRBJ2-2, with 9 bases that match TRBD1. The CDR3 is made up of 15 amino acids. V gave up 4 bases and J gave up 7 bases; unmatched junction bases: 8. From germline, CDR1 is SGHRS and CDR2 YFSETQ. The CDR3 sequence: CASSHDRGMSGELFF. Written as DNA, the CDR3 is TGCGCCAGCAGCCACGACAGGGGGATGAGCGGGGAGCTGTTTTTT.

CDR3 amino acids: CASSGQGRGTGGYTF. The CDR3 nucleotides are TGTGCCAGCAGCGGCCAGGGACGGGGTACGGGTGGCTACACCTTC. The rearrangement uses TRBV11-2 and TRBJ1-2; D perhaps matches TRBD1 (5 bases). Germline CDR1 is SGHAT and CDR2 is FQNNGV. Trimming took 5 bases from V and 7 from J, leaving 20 bases between them. CDR3 size: 15 residues.

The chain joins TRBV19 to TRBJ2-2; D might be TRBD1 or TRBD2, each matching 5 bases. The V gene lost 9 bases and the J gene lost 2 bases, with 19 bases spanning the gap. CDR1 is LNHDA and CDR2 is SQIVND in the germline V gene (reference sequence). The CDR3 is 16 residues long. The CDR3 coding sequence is TGTGCCAGCGGACTTCAGGGTTTACCTAACACCGGGGAGCTGTTTTTT. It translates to CASGLQGLPNTGELFF. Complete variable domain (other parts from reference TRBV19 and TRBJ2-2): DGGITQSPKYLFRKEGQNVTLSCEQNLNHDAMYWYRQDPGQGLRLIYYSQIVNDFQKGDIAEGYSVSREKKESFPLTVTSAQKNPTAFYLCASGLQGLPNTGELFFGEGSRLTVL.

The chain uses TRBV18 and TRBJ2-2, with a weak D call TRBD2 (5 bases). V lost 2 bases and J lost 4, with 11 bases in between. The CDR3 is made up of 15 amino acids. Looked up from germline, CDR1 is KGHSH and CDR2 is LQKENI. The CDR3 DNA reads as TGTGCCAGCTCACCAGGGAGTATTGGCACCGGGGAGCTGTTTTTT. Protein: CASSPGSIGTGELFF.

CDR3 protein: CATNSGGLTDTQYF. As DNA, the CDR3 is TGTGCCACAAATAGCGGGGGGCTCACAGATACGCAGTATTTT. The rearrangement links TRBV6-5 to TRBJ2-3; 10 bases are a match to TRBD2. Trimming at V came to 10 bases and at J to 2 bases, leaving 6 bases not matched to a gene. Germline V gives CDR1 MNHEY, CDR2 SVGAGI. This CDR3 spans 14 amino acids.

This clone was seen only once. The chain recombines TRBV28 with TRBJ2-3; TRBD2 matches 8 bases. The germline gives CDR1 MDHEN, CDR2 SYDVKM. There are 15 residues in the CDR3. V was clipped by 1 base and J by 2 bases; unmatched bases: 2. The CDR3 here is CASSLYGRDTDTQYF. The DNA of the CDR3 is TGTGCCAGCAGTTTATACGGGAGGGACACAGATACGCAGTATTTT.

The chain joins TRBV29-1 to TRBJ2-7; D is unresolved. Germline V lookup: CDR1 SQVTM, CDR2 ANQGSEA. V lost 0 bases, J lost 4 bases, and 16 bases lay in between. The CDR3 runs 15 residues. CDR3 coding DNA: TGCAGCGTTGAAGATCGGGTCGGAAATCGGTACGAGCAGTACTTC. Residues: CSVEDRVGNRYEQYF.

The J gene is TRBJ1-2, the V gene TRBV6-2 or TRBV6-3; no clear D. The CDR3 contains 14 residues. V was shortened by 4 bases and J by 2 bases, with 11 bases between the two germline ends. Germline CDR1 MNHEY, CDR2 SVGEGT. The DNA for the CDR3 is TGTGCCAGCAGTTCGATTGACCGAAACTATGGCTACACCTTC. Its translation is CASSSIDRNYGYTF.

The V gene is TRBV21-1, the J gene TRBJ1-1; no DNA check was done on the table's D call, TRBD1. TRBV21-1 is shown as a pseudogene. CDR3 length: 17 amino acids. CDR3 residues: CASSPRRTGQENTEAFF. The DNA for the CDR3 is TGTGCCAGCAGCCCGCGTCGGACAGGGCAGGAGAACACTGAAGCTTTCTTT.

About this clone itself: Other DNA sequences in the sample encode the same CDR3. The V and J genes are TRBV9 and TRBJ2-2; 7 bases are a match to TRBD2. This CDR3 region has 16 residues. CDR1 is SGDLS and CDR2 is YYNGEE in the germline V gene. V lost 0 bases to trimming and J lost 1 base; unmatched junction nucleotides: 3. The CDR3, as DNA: TGTGCCAGCAGCGTAGGGTCTAGCGGGAACACCGGGGAGCTGTTTTTT. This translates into CASSVGSSGNTGELFF.

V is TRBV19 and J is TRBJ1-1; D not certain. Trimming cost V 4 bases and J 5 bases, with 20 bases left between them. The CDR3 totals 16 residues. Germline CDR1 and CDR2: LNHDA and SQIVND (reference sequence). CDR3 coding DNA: TGTGCCAGTAGTACCTATACTGGGGTCGTGAGTACTGAAGCTTTCTTT. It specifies CASSTYTGVVSTEAFF.

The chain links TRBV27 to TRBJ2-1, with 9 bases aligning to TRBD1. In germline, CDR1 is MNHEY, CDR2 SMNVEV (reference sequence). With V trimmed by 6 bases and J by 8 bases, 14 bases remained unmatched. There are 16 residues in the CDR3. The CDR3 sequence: CASRPRRGTGRYEQFF. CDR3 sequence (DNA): TGTGCCAGCAGACCCAGGAGGGGGACAGGGAGGTATGAGCAGTTCTTC.

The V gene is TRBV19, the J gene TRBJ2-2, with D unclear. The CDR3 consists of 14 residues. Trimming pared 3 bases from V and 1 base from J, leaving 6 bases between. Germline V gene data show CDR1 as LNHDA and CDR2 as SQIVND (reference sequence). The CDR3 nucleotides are TGTGCCAGTAGTATTGAAAAGAACACCGGGGAGCTGTTTTTT. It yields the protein CASSIEKNTGELFF.